The next 8 T cell receptor beta chains were all read from a single sample in a study of OX40 agonist ivuxolimab in advanced cancers. The assay was immunoSEQ multiplex PCR, and TCRdb's table has in-frame clones only and misses some. This table has some 54,000 clones, approximately 80% appearing once. Material: CD4+ or CD8+ T cells sorted from blood, obtained in a trial of the OX40 agonist ivuxolimab. The source of these receptors is an adult with an advanced solid tumor such as melanoma, head and neck, liver or kidney cancer.

V usage is TRBV27 and J usage is TRBJ2-7; 7 positions match TRBD1. V lost 3 bases and J lost 2; bases outside the gene matches: 16. The CDR3 has 18 amino acids. The germline V gene encodes CDR1 MNHEY and CDR2 SMNVEV (reference sequence). As DNA, the CDR3 is TGTGCCAGCAGTTTGTTAGGGGTGACAGGGCACTCCACCTACGAGCAGTACTTC. It specifies CASSLLGVTGHSTYEQYF.

This clone appeared a few times. The gene calls are TRBV25-1 and TRBJ2-3; TRBD1 matches 9 bases. Germline assignment: CDR1 MGHDK and CDR2 SYGVNS. This CDR3 contains 15 residues. J gave up 2 bases and V 6 bases, and 6 bases lay outside the gene matches. The CDR3, as DNA: TGTGCCAGCAGGGACGGGACAGGGTCCACAGATACGCAGTATTTT. Translated: CASRDGTGSTDTQYF.

In DNA form, the CDR3 reads TGTGCCAGCAGTCTAACCCGGGGGGGGCAGCCCCAGCATTTT. This sequence encodes CASSLTRGGQPQHF. V gene TRBV6-1 combines with J gene TRBJ1-5; D is possibly TRBD1 (5 bases). This CDR3 spans 14 amino acids. Germline-derived CDR1 and CDR2 are MNHNS and SASEGT. The V end lost 5 bases, the J end lost 7 bases, and 15 bases lay between the germline ends.

Concerning this clone: An end of the junction differs from the germline gene, which may be a read error. The CDR3 bases are TGTGCCACCAGCGTAGCGCCCCGCCGGGGGGTGCCGGGGGGGACTGAAGCTTTCTTT. As protein: CATSVAPRRGVPGGTEAFF. This chain uses TRBV9 with TRBJ1-1, with a weak D call TRBD1 (5 bases). The CDR3 spans 19 residues. CDR1 and CDR2 (germline): SGDLS, YYNGEE.

The genes are TRBV4-3 and TRBJ1-2; TRBD1 matches 9 bases. Germline V gene lookup returns CDR1 LGHNA and CDR2 YSLEER. The V and J ends lost 4 bases and 7 bases, in that order; junction bases with no gene match: 4. CDR3 length: 13 residues. The DNA of the CDR3 is TGCGCCAGCAGCCCTCGGACAGGGGCTGGCTACACCTTC. It specifies CASSPRTGAGYTF.

The chain carries TRBV2 and TRBJ1-5; D might be TRBD1 (5 bases). This CDR3 region has 15 residues. Germline V CDR1 and CDR2: SNHLY, FYNNEI. V dropped 6 bases and J dropped 0 bases, with 12 bases sitting between them. CDR3 sequence: CASSLRAHSNQPQHF. The DNA of the CDR3 is TGTGCCAGCAGCCTCAGGGCCCATAGCAATCAGCCCCAGCATTTT.

The chain recombines TRBV18 with TRBJ2-7; 15 nucleotides agree with TRBD2. Germline trimming cut 4 bases from V and 7 bases from J; bases unmatched to any gene: 20. The length of the CDR3 is 20 residues. Germline V CDR1 and CDR2: KGHSH, LQKENI. CDR3 DNA: TGTGCCAGCTCACTCCGGACCAGCCCCCGGACTAGCGGGGGGGCGGGGGAGCAGTACTTC. Translated: CASSLRTSPRTSGGAGEQYF.

The chain is built from TRBV19 and TRBJ2-1, with 8 bases that match TRBD1. The CDR3 length is 15 residues. V lost 4 bases and J lost 0; bases outside the gene matches: 2. CDR1 is LNHDA and CDR2 is SQIVND in the germline V gene (reference sequence). CDR3 in amino acids: CASSTGQDSYNEQFF. The CDR3 DNA reads as TGTGCCAGTAGTACGGGACAGGACTCCTACAATGAGCAGTTCTTC.